A single sample is the source of the 2 T cell receptor beta chains below, sequenced in a study of T cell changes during pregnancy in multiple sclerosis. Profiled with immunoSEQ multiplex PCR; TCRdb holds only in-frame clones, not every one. In the table there are 75,000 to 80,000 clones, roughly 95% of which are singletons. The sequencing used peripheral blood, collected in the second trimester of pregnancy. The source is a female donor in good health, enrolled as a control in a pregnancy study.

This chain uses TRBV7-8 with TRBJ2-7; possibly TRBD1 for D (5 bases). With 2 bases removed from V and 5 bases from J, the gap between germline ends came to 16 bases. The length of the CDR3 is 15 residues. Germline-derived CDR1 and CDR2 are SGHVS and FQNEAQ. The CDR3 DNA reads as TGTGCCAGCAGCTTAATCTCAGGGTGGAATAACGAGCAGTACTTC. Protein: CASSLISGWNNEQYF.

This chain joins TRBV5-1 and TRBJ2-3, with 12 bases identical to TRBD2. Trimming took 4 bases from V and 0 from J; bases not matched to a gene: 15. Looked up from germline, CDR1 is SGHRS and CDR2 is YFSETQ. The CDR3 totals 20 residues. This chain's CDR3 is CASSARERLAGGDSTDTQYF. The CDR3 DNA reads as TGCGCCAGCAGCGCCCGTGAAAGGCTAGCGGGGGGGGATAGCACAGATACGCAGTATTTT. The full variable domain, completed using reference TRBV5-1 and TRBJ2-3, is KAGVTQTPRYLIKTRGQQVTLSCSPISGHRSVSWYQQTPGQGLQFLFEYFSETQRNKGNFPGRFSGRQFSNSRSEMNVSTLELGDSALYLCASSARERLAGGDSTDTQYFGPGTRLTVL.